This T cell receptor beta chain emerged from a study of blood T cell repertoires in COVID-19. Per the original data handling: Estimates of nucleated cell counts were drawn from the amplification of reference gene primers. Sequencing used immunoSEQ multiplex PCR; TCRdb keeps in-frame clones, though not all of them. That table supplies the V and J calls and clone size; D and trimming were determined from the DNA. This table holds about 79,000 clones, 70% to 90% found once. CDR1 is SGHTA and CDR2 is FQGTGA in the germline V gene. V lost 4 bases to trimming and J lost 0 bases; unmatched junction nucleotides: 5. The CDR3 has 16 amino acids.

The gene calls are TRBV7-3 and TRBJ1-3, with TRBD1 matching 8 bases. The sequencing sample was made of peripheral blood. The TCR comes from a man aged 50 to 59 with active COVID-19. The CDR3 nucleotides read TGTGCCAGCAGCTCCGGACAGGGAGACTCTGGAAACACCATATATTTT. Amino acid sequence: CASSSGQGDSGNTIYF.